This T cell receptor (beta chain) is drawn from a study of shared clonotypes between healthy human individuals. Ten immunoSEQ deep assay plates held the unsorted PBMC DNA. Authors' methods: In the immunoSEQ data, sequences were junction-only and lacked quality scores, so filtering differed. The assay was immunoSEQ multiplex PCR, and TCRdb's table has in-frame clones only and misses some. Clone size and the V and J calls come from that table; the DNA yielded D and trimming. The data show approximately 480,000 clones, with roughly 85% seen just once and around an eighth held by the top ten. Some 100 million PBMCs went into genomic DNA for unsorted samples. CDR3 size: 15 residues. From germline, CDR1 is SNHLY and CDR2 FYNNEI. The junction had 5 bases not matched to a gene; V was cut back by 1 base and J by 6 bases.

This TCR was recovered from a woman in her 40s in good health. Some clones in this sample may be carry-over from other donors' samples. The chain joins TRBV2 to TRBJ2-1, with TRBD2 matching over 8 bases. Sequencing was done on a sample of PBMCs. The CDR3 loop reads CASSEEAGVRNEQFF. CDR3 sequence (DNA): TGTGCCAGCAGTGAAGAAGCGGGAGTGCGCAATGAGCAGTTCTTC.